This TCR beta chain was observed in a study of radiotherapy plus CTLA-4 blockade in lung cancer. In the study overall: Objective responses arose in approximately 17% of patients, and around 32% experienced disease control.

This clone is labeled medium-sized. Some clones are missing from TCRdb's copy, which holds only in-frame ones; the method was immunoSEQ multiplex PCR. The sample includes 55,000 to 65,000 clones, approximately 76% seen only once; the top ten take approximately 2.9%. Receiving focal radiation plus CTLA-4 blockade with ipilimumab were patients who had chemo-refractory metastatic non-small-cell lung cancer. After removal of 4 bases from V and 5 bases from J, the junction contained 6 bases not matched to a gene. CDR3 length: 14 amino acids. Germline values: CDR1 ENHRY, CDR2 SYGVKD. The J gene is TRBJ2-7, the V gene TRBV10-3; 9 positions agree with TRBD1. The clonotype was recovered from a human donor with non-small cell lung cancer who had a complete response to radiotherapy plus ipilimumab. Sequencing used peripheral blood, obtained from a patient treated with radiotherapy plus ipilimumab. This chain's CDR3 is CAISGGTGLHEQYF. CDR3 coding DNA: TGTGCCATCAGTGGAGGGACAGGGTTACACGAGCAGTACTTC.